Sequencing of this T cell receptor (beta chain) was carried out in a study of a mutant IDH1 vaccine in newly diagnosed glioma. Notes on the study in general: Among all patients, vaccine-induced immune responses occurred in approximately 93%.

The ends were cut back, 5 bases at V and 8 bases at J, with 16 bases in the middle. The CDR3 length is 14 residues. Germline CDR1 is MNHNS and CDR2 is SASEGT. Time point indicated: baseline, week 1 (first vaccination visit). Treatment here: pre-vaccination baseline after standard-of-care therapy. Measured with immunoSEQ multiplex PCR; TCRdb has only the in-frame clones, and not every one. The table has nearly 70,000 clones, 75% to 85% seen once; the top ten hold about 7.5%. Note on this clone: The target antigen is unknown.

The rearrangement links TRBV6-1 to TRBJ2-1; D uncertain. The sample in question was PBMCs, obtained from a glioma patient treated with radiotherapy, temozolomide or both. The clonotype was recovered from a man aged 50 to 59 with glioma. The CDR3 coding sequence is TGTGCCAGCAGTAATTATGGACCTGGCGATGAGCAGTTCTTC. Protein product: CASSNYGPGDEQFF.